A single sample is the source of the 2 T cell receptor beta chains below, sequenced in a study of OX40 agonist ivuxolimab in advanced cancers. Here immunoSEQ multiplex PCR was the method, and the copy in TCRdb shows in-frame clones only, minus some. Of approximately 18,000 clones in the sample, roughly four fifths were seen once. This material consisted of CD4+ or CD8+ T cells sorted from blood, taken in a trial of the OX40 agonist ivuxolimab. The receptors shown here come from an adult with an advanced solid tumor such as melanoma, head and neck, liver or kidney cancer.

The chain recombines TRBV14 with TRBJ2-7; the match to TRBD2 covers 10 bases. CDR1 and CDR2 from the germline V gene are SGHDN and FVKESK. This CDR3 contains 15 residues. The V segment lost 3 bases and the J segment 4 bases; nucleotides outside the gene matches: 6. The CDR3 protein is CASSHVAGGTYEQYF. The CDR3 DNA sequence: TGTGCCAGCAGCCACGTAGCGGGAGGAACGTACGAGCAGTACTTC.

The chain combines TRBV10-3 with TRBJ1-1; TRBD1 is a possible D gene (5 bases). The germline V gene encodes CDR1 ENHRY and CDR2 SYGVKD. The CDR3 totals 13 residues. The V end was cut by 8 bases, the J end by 1 base, with 11 bases between. The CDR3 region is CAIDRGKNTEAFF. The CDR3 DNA reads TGTGCCATCGATCGGGGGAAGAACACTGAAGCTTTCTTT.